Below, 19 T cell receptor beta chains from the same sample are listed, as sequenced in a study of shared clonotypes between healthy human individuals (dated by TCRdb to about 2020). The library was prepared using the immunoSEQ multiplex PCR assay. TCRdb retrieved this table from immuneACCESS and kept in-frame rearrangements only. Not all clones are present; in checked studies, unresolved V genes account for under half, and no reason is known for the remainder. The sample table shows about 2.4 million clones, and 80% to 95% are seen once. The ten biggest clones cover about 0.39% of the sample. Material: naive CD4+ T cells from PBMCs. In the paper's terms, the cell subset or site label means: CD45RA+ positively selected. The origin of the receptors is a man aged 18 to 35 in good health. Some clones in this sample may be carry-over from other donors' samples.

The rearrangement links TRBV4-2 to TRBJ2-3; D gene uncertain. The germline V and J ends were trimmed by 3 bases and 6 bases, with 10 bases remaining between them. Germline V lookup: CDR1 LGHNA, CDR2 YNFKEQ. This CDR3 region has 13 residues. The CDR3 protein is CASSQGYRDTQYF. The CDR3 bases are TGTGCCAGCAGCCAGGGGTACCGGGATACGCAGTATTTT.

The rearrangement uses TRBV7-3 and TRBJ2-3; D gene uncertain. The length of the CDR3 is 15 residues. Germline V gene sequence: CDR1 SGHTA, CDR2 FQGTGA. V lost 2 bases to trimming and J lost 0 bases, with 9 bases between them. CDR3 DNA: TGTGCCAGCAGCTTAGAACGGCAAAGCACAGATACGCAGTATTTT. This codes for CASSLERQSTDTQYF. The variable domain in full, completed from reference TRBV7-3 and TRBJ2-3, reads GAGVSQTPSNKVTEKGKYVELRCDPISGHTALYWYRQSLGQGPEFLIYFQGTGAADDSGLPNDRFFAVRPEGSVSTLKIQRTERGDSAVYLCASSLERQSTDTQYFGPGTRLTVL.

The chain joins TRBV2 to TRBJ2-2; D remains ambiguous. CDR1 and CDR2 from the germline V gene are SNHLY and FYNNEI. The CDR3 runs 11 residues. V was cut by 6 bases and J by 9 bases, with 8 bases left in between. CDR3 region: CASSPLRELFF. DNA for the CDR3: TGTGCCAGCAGCCCCCTGCGGGAGCTGTTTTTT.

Only a few counts were recorded for this clone. The rearrangement joins TRBV7-9 to TRBJ1-2; 7 bases map to TRBD1. V shed 5 bases, J shed 3 bases, and the junction held 6 bases outside the gene matches. CDR1 is SEHNR and CDR2 is FQNEAQ in the germline V gene (reference sequence). The CDR3 is made up of 14 amino acids. The chain's CDR3 is CASSPSTGDYGYTF. The CDR3 nucleotides read TGTGCCAGCAGCCCAAGTACAGGGGACTATGGCTACACCTTC.

The chain joins TRBV7-2 to TRBJ1-1; 8 nucleotides align to TRBD1. The CDR3 is 15 amino acids. CDR1 is SGHTA and CDR2 is FQGNSA in the germline V gene. J was trimmed by 0 bases and V by 5 bases; bases with no gene match: 5. The CDR3 DNA follows: TGTGCCAGCAGCCAAAGACAGGGGATGAACACTGAAGCTTTCTTT. Its protein is CASSQRQGMNTEAFF.

The chain links TRBV2 to TRBJ1-2, with D tentatively TRBD1 (6 bases). This CDR3 spans 16 amino acids. The V gene lost 8 bases and the J gene lost 8 bases, with 27 bases spanning the gap. Germline assignment: CDR1 SNHLY and CDR2 FYNNEI. The CDR3 region has the DNA TGTGCCAGCGGCGATAGTGGGGGGCGCAAGGTTTGGGGCTACACCTTC. Protein sequence: CASGDSGGRKVWGYTF.

CDR3 residues: CASNFAQGAEAFF. CDR3 DNA sequence: TGTGCCAGCAATTTTGCTCAGGGGGCAGAAGCTTTCTTT. The chain joins TRBV2 to TRBJ1-1; 8 bases fit TRBD1. V trimming: 7 bases; J trimming: 8 bases; junction bases outside the gene matches: 9. Germline CDR1 SNHLY, CDR2 FYNNEI. The CDR3 is made up of 13 amino acids.

The chain recombines TRBV27 with TRBJ2-3; D is unresolved. CDR1 and CDR2 (germline): MNHEY, SMNVEV (reference sequence). There are 13 residues in the CDR3. Trimming pared 4 bases from V and 2 bases from J, leaving 7 bases between. CDR3: CASSSAVTDTQYF. In nucleotides, the CDR3 is TGTGCCAGCAGTTCCGCGGTCACAGATACGCAGTATTTT.

The V call is TRBV30, the J call TRBJ2-7; 10 bases line up with TRBD2. CDR1 and CDR2 (germline): GTSNPN, SVGIG (reference sequence). CDR3 size: 14 residues. V lost 4 bases and J lost 2; bases outside the gene matches: 5. CDR3 DNA: TGTGCCTGGATCGGACTAGCGGCTCCCTACGAGCAGTACTTC. Residues: CAWIGLAAPYEQYF. The full variable domain, rest sourced from reference TRBV30 and TRBJ2-7, is SQTIHQWPATLVQPVGSPLSLECTVEGTSNPNLYWYRQAAGRGLQLLFYSVGIGQISSEVPQNLSASRPQDRQFILSSKKLLLSDSGFYLCAWIGLAAPYEQYFGPGTRLTVT.

The chain joins TRBV28 to TRBJ1-2, with a possible D match to TRBD1 (6 bases). V was cut by 7 bases and J by 4 bases, with 13 bases left in between. The CDR3 extends over 13 amino acids. Germline assignment: CDR1 MDHEN and CDR2 SYDVKM. The CDR3 spells CASTPDRTYGYTF. The CDR3 nucleotides are TGTGCCAGCACCCCCGACAGGACCTATGGCTACACCTTC.

The V and J genes are TRBV15 and TRBJ2-7; TRBD2 agrees at 10 bases. Germline values: CDR1 LNHNV, CDR2 YYDKDF (reference sequence). J gave up 3 bases and V 6 bases, and 5 bases lay outside the gene matches. The CDR3 loop spans 14 amino acids. This chain's CDR3 is CATRSSGGRYEQYF. DNA for the CDR3: TGTGCCACCAGATCTAGCGGGGGCCGCTACGAGCAGTACTTC. The entire variable domain, with the rest obtained from reference TRBV15 and TRBJ2-7, is as follows: DAMVIQNPRYQVTQFGKPVTLSCSQTLNHNVMYWYQQKSSQAPKLLFHYYDKDFNNEADTPDNFQSRRPNTSFCFLDIRSPGLGDTAMYLCATRSSGGRYEQYFGPGTRLTVT.

The rearrangement uses TRBV6-1 and TRBJ2-2, with 10 bases that match TRBD1. This CDR3 region has 15 residues. CDR1 MNHNS and CDR2 SASEGT come from the germline V gene. J lost 0 bases, V lost 8 bases, and 3 bases had no gene match. The CDR3 protein is CASRQGAANTGELFF. Here the CDR3 DNA reads TGTGCCAGCCGACAGGGGGCCGCGAACACCGGGGAGCTGTTTTTT.

As to this clone: Other DNA sequences in this specimen translate into the identical CDR3. The genes are TRBV9 and TRBJ2-1; 11 bases are shared with TRBD1. This CDR3 is 16 amino acids long. Trimming at V came to 2 bases and at J to 3 bases, leaving 4 bases not matched to a gene. Looked up from germline, CDR1 is SGDLS and CDR2 is YYNGEE. CDR3 in amino acids: CASSVSGTGGYNEQFF. CDR3 coding DNA: TGTGCCAGCAGCGTCTCAGGGACAGGGGGCTACAATGAGCAGTTCTTC.

The chain recombines TRBV30 with TRBJ2-1; no firm D call. CDR3 size: 14 residues. Per the germline V gene, CDR1 is GTSNPN and CDR2 is SVGIG (reference sequence). V was shortened by 5 bases and J by 2 bases, with 13 bases between the two germline ends. The CDR3 DNA is TGTGCCTGGTCCAAGGAGATAACCTACAATGAGCAGTTCTTC. Translating it yields CAWSKEITYNEQFF.

This rearrangement joins TRBV5-4 to TRBJ1-2, with D unresolved. The germline V gene has CDR1 SGHNT and CDR2 YYREEE (reference sequence). The V end was cut by 2 bases, the J end by 4 bases, with 9 bases between. The CDR3 covers 13 residues. CDR3 nucleotide sequence: TGTGCCAGCAGCTTCGACGGGTCCTATGGCTACACCTTC. Its translation: CASSFDGSYGYTF.

The CDR3 DNA reads as TGCGCCAGCACGAACGCCTCTAGTAACTATGGCTACACCTTC. It specifies CASTNASSNYGYTF. The chain is built from TRBV5-1 and TRBJ1-2; D not certain. Germline CDR1 reads SGHRS; CDR2 reads YFSETQ. CDR3 length equals 14 residues. V shed 6 bases and J shed 1 base, with 13 bases lying between them.

The V gene is TRBV7-3, the J gene TRBJ1-2; D possibly corresponds to TRBD1 (6 bases). There are 13 residues in the CDR3. The ends were cut back, 5 bases at V and 6 bases at J, with 13 bases in the middle. Germline V gene lookup returns CDR1 SGHTA and CDR2 FQGTGA. The CDR3 DNA sequence: TGTGCCAGCAGCCGAGAAGGGGGAGATGGCTACACCTTC. The encoded protein is CASSREGGDGYTF.

The rearrangement joins TRBV7-2 to TRBJ2-7, with a tentative D call TRBD1 (5 bases). The CDR3 is made up of 15 amino acids. The germline V and J ends were trimmed by 3 bases and 3 bases, with 15 bases remaining between them. The germline V gene encodes CDR1 SGHTA and CDR2 FQGNSA. The CDR3, as DNA: TGTGCCAGCAGCTTTGACAGCTCTTCGGGCTACGAGCAGTACTTC. As protein: CASSFDSSSGYEQYF.

The genes are TRBV11-2 and TRBJ1-2; 7 bases are a match to TRBD1. In germline, CDR1 is SGHAT, CDR2 FQNNGV. Trimming removed 1 base from V and 2 bases from J; junction bases left unmatched: 1. The CDR3 has 14 amino acids. CDR3 region: CASSLAGGNYGYTF. The CDR3 DNA sequence: TGTGCCAGCAGCTTAGCAGGGGGGAACTATGGCTACACCTTC.